The 21 T cell receptor beta chains presented below share a single source sample, sequenced in a study of T-cell reconstitution after alpha-beta-depleted transplantation in children. Construction of the TCRbeta library involved unique molecular identifiers. MiXCR was run by TCRdb on the PCR reads, yielding one entry per CDR3 protein. The sample has approximately 490,000 distinct CDR3 sequences; over 9.5% are singletons. Sequenced material: PBMCs, taken before TCRalphabeta/CD19-depleted stem cell transplant. The receptors stem from a child aged 2 to 10 with inherited bone marrow failure, due to receive a stem cell transplant.

The chain combines TRBV7-9 with TRBJ1-6, with D maybe TRBD1 (5 bases). V was cut by 4 bases and J by 9 bases, with 13 bases left in between. CDR1 is SEHNR and CDR2 is FQNEAQ in the germline V gene (reference sequence). The CDR3 is made up of 14 amino acids. CDR3 DNA: TGTGCCAGCAGCTGGGACCTAGGGGCTTCACCCCTCCACTTT. Amino acids: CASSWDLGASPLHF.

This clonotype was picked up many times. The rearrangement joins TRBV10-3 to TRBJ2-1, with 7 bases matching TRBD2. Germline CDR1 is ENHRY and CDR2 is SYGVKD. This CDR3 has 16 amino acids. The V gene end was trimmed by 4 bases and the J gene end by 4 bases; junction bases not matched to a gene: 10. The CDR3 protein is CAISGQASGAYNEQFF. DNA for the CDR3: TGTGCCATCAGTGGTCAGGCCAGCGGGGCGTACAATGAGCAGTTCTTC.

This clonotype was found a few times. The CDR3 DNA follows: TGTGCCAGCTCACCACGGCCCGGGACAGCGTCGAACACCGGGGAGCTGTTTTTT. This gives the protein CASSPRPGTASNTGELFF. This chain uses TRBV18 with TRBJ2-2, with 7 bases that match TRBD1. The CDR3 consists of 18 residues. From germline, CDR1 is KGHSH and CDR2 LQKENI. The V and J ends lost 1 base and 0 bases, in that order; junction bases with no gene match: 8.

This clonotype was observed many times. The chain couples TRBV18 to TRBJ2-3, with a possible D match to TRBD2 (6 bases). V was pared by 5 bases and J by 0 bases, with 12 bases between. The length of the CDR3 is 15 residues. Germline CDR1 and CDR2: KGHSH and LQKENI. The CDR3 protein is CASSRLDPSTDTQYF. CDR3 coding DNA: TGTGCCAGCTCAAGACTAGACCCTAGCACAGATACGCAGTATTTT.

In its sample, this clonotype was seen many times. CDR3 DNA: TGCAGCGTTGGGGGGCCTAGCTATGGCTACACCTTC. Its protein product is CSVGGPSYGYTF. The V gene is TRBV29-1, the J gene TRBJ1-2, with D maybe TRBD1 (6 bases). The germline V gene encodes CDR1 SQVTM and CDR2 ANQGSEA. CDR3 size: 12 residues. Trimming cost V 4 bases and J 4 bases, with 10 bases left between them.

Ten or more counts support this clonotype. This chain links TRBV5-1 with TRBJ2-2; 13 bases are a match to TRBD2. There are 16 residues in the CDR3. Germline CDR1 reads SGHRS; CDR2 reads YFSETQ. After removal of 0 bases from V and 4 bases from J, the junction contained 0 bases not matched to a gene. CDR3 amino acids: CASSLGLAGGTGELFF. The CDR3 DNA sequence: TGCGCCAGCAGCTTGGGACTAGCGGGAGGCACCGGGGAGCTGTTTTTT.

In its sample, this clonotype was seen many times. The chain employs TRBV20-1 and TRBJ1-6, with a tentative D call TRBD1 (5 bases). The germline V and J ends were trimmed by 6 bases and 10 bases, with 13 bases remaining between them. From germline, CDR1 is DFQATT and CDR2 SNEGSKA (reference sequence). The CDR3 is 12 residues long. In DNA form, the CDR3 reads TGCAGTGCGCCCCTTGGGGGGTCACCCCTCCACTTT. It encodes CSAPLGGSPLHF.

This clonotype was recorded at least ten times. The rearrangement links TRBV7-9 to TRBJ2-7; no firm D call. V was shortened by 8 bases and J by 5 bases, with 10 bases between the two germline ends. Germline assignment: CDR1 SEHNR and CDR2 FQNEAQ (reference sequence). The CDR3 contains 11 residues. CDR3 loop: CASQSMDEQYF. CDR3 DNA: TGTGCCAGCCAAAGCATGGACGAGCAGTACTTC.

This clonotype was found a few times. The chain uses TRBV7-9 and TRBJ1-2; a weak D match, TRBD1 (5 bases). The CDR3 contains 14 residues. V was clipped by 5 bases and J by 6 bases, with 16 bases between them. Germline CDR1 reads SEHNR; CDR2 reads FQNEAQ (reference sequence). CDR3 sequence: CASSLQREGDGYTF. The CDR3 region has the DNA TGTGCCAGCAGCCTCCAGAGGGAAGGGGATGGCTACACCTTC.

Notes on this clonotype: One junction end does not reproduce the germline sequence, and a read error may be involved. V is TRBV4-3 and J is TRBJ2-1; TRBD1 is a possible D gene (7 bases). The germline gives CDR1 LGHNA, CDR2 YSLEER. The CDR3 is made up of 16 amino acids. Here the CDR3 DNA reads TGCGCCAGCAACCAAGACAGGGCGGGAATAAGCAATGAGCAGTTCTTC. As protein: CASNQDRAGISNEQFF.

Many counts were recorded for this clonotype. The chain has TRBV20-1 and TRBJ2-1, with D unclear. Germline-derived CDR1 and CDR2 are DFQATT and SNEGSKA (reference sequence). The V gene lost 5 bases and the J gene lost 5 bases, with 16 bases spanning the gap. The CDR3 consists of 14 residues. The CDR3 DNA reads as TGCAGTGCTTATTATACAACCGTTCACAATGAGCAGTTCTTC. This sequence encodes CSAYYTTVHNEQFF.

This clonotype showed up just a few times. The rearrangement links TRBV27 to TRBJ2-7; no definite D call. V was shortened by 2 bases and J by 0 bases, with 8 bases between the two germline ends. The CDR3 runs 14 residues. Germline lookup yields CDR1 MNHEY and CDR2 SMNVEV (reference sequence). The CDR3 loop reads CASSLTADSYEQYF. The CDR3 coding sequence is TGTGCCAGCAGTTTAACGGCAGACTCCTACGAGCAGTACTTC.

V usage is TRBV5-1 and J usage is TRBJ2-6, with 8 bases that match TRBD1. In germline, CDR1 is SGHRS, CDR2 YFSETQ. The length of the CDR3 is 15 residues. Unmatched junction bases numbered 6, after V lost 6 bases and J lost 4 bases. DNA of the CDR3: TGCGCCAGCACCCAGGGGGCGGGCGGGGCCAACGTCCTGACTTTC. This encodes CASTQGAGGANVLTF. Full variable domain (outside the CDR3, taken from reference TRBV5-1 and TRBJ2-6): KAGVTQTPRYLIKTRGQQVTLSCSPISGHRSVSWYQQTPGQGLQFLFEYFSETQRNKGNFPGRFSGRQFSNSRSEMNVSTLELGDSALYLCASTQGAGGANVLTFGAGSRLTVL.

V usage is TRBV7-6 and J usage is TRBJ2-1; D unclear. The CDR3 sequence is 15 residues long. Trimming shortened V by 3 bases and J by 5 bases, and 14 bases separated the two germline ends. The germline V gene encodes CDR1 SGHVS and CDR2 FNYEAQ. In DNA form, the CDR3 reads TGTGCCAGCAGCTTGTCTAGTGTGGGGAACAATGAGCAGTTCTTC. Translated: CASSLSSVGNNEQFF.

This clonotype was counted many times. The chain uses TRBV15 and TRBJ1-2; 7 nucleotides line up with TRBD1. V gave up 5 bases and J gave up 5 bases; unmatched junction bases: 8. Germline V gene sequence: CDR1 LNHNV, CDR2 YYDKDF (reference sequence). The CDR3 spans 14 residues. CDR3 coding DNA: TGTGCCACCAGCCTAGACAGGGAACTTTATGGCTACACCTTC. Its protein is CATSLDRELYGYTF.

The rearrangement joins TRBV13 to TRBJ2-5; D tentatively fits TRBD1 or TRBD2 (5 bases each). The CDR3 sequence is 15 residues long. The germline CDR1 and CDR2 sequences are PRHDT and FYEKMQ (reference sequence). Trimming shortened V by 5 bases and J by 0 bases, and 13 bases separated the two germline ends. The CDR3 protein is CASSPGDRYQETQYF. In nucleotides, the CDR3 is TGTGCCAGCAGCCCCGGGGACCGCTACCAAGAGACCCAGTACTTC. Full variable domain (outside the CDR3, taken from reference TRBV13 and TRBJ2-5): AAGVIQSPRHLIKEKRETATLKCYPIPRHDTVYWYQQGPGQDPQFLISFYEKMQSDKGSIPDRFSAQQFSDYHSELNMSSLELGDSALYFCASSPGDRYQETQYFGPGTRLLVL.

This clonotype has at least ten counts. The rearrangement uses TRBV7-6 and TRBJ2-7; the D gene could be TRBD1 or TRBD2 (5 bases each). The CDR3 has 14 residues. Germline CDR1 reads SGHVS; CDR2 reads FNYEAQ. Trimming left V 2 bases short and J 6 bases short, with 14 bases between. CDR3 sequence (DNA): TGTGCCAGCAGCTTAACTCGGGGCCCCGGCGAGCAGTACTTC. This sequence encodes CASSLTRGPGEQYF. Using reference TRBV7-6 and TRBJ2-7 for the parts outside the CDR3, the full variable domain is GAGVSQSPRYKVTKRGQDVALRCDPISGHVSLYWYRQALGQGPEFLTYFNYEAQQDKSGLPNDRFSAERPEGSISTLTIQRTEQRDSAMYRCASSLTRGPGEQYFGPGTRLTVT.

This clonotype was picked up many times. V gene TRBV7-9 combines with J gene TRBJ2-3; 7 bases are shared with TRBD2. The ends lost 3 bases at V and 5 bases at J; junction bases unmatched: 5. Germline lookup yields CDR1 SEHNR and CDR2 FQNEAQ (reference sequence). The CDR3 has 14 residues. The chain's CDR3 is CASSLLGGEDTQYF. The DNA for the CDR3 is TGTGCCAGCAGCTTGCTTGGGGGGGAAGATACGCAGTATTTT.

This rearrangement joins TRBV29-1 to TRBJ2-5, with TRBD1 matching over 8 bases. Germline loops: CDR1 SQVTM, CDR2 ANQGSEA. The CDR3 is made up of 14 amino acids. V dropped 6 bases and J dropped 2; count of bases not matched to a gene: 8. The CDR3: CSVYRTGWQETQYF. CDR3 bases: TGCAGCGTGTACCGGACAGGGTGGCAAGAGACCCAGTACTTC.

As concerns this clonotype: Given a much more abundant clone one base away, this may be a read error. In this CDR3 the conserved last residue, phenylalanine or tryptophan, is missing, so a read error is likely. The J gene is TRBJ2-4, the V gene TRBV5-4; 9 nucleotides match TRBD2. Trimming cost V 0 bases and J 8 bases; bases outside gene matches: 3. Germline CDR1 SGHNT, CDR2 YYREEE (reference sequence). The CDR3 length is 14 residues. The CDR3 sequence: CASSLEGLADIQYL. The DNA for the CDR3 is TGTGCCAGCAGCTTGGAGGGACTAGCAGACATTCAGTACTTG.

This clonotype was seen ten or more times. V is TRBV28 and J is TRBJ1-3; 10 nucleotides align to TRBD1. Germline assignment: CDR1 MDHEN and CDR2 SYDVKM. J gave up 4 bases and V 6 bases, and 12 bases lay outside the gene matches. The CDR3 runs 17 residues. CDR3 sequence: CASSSLLDRGIGNTIYF. In DNA form, the CDR3 reads TGTGCCAGCAGCTCACTCCTGGACAGGGGGATAGGAAACACCATATATTTT.